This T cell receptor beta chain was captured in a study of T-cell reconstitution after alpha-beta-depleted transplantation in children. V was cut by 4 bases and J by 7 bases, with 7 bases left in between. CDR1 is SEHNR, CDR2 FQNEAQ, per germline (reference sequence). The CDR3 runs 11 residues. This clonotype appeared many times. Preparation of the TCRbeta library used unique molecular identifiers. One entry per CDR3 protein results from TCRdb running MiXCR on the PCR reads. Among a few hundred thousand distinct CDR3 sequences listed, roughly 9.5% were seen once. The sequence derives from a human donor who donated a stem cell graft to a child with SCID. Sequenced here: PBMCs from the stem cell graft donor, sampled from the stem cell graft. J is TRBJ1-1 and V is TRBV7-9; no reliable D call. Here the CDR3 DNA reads TGTGCCAGCAGCTCCGAAGGTGAAGCTTTCTTT. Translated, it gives CASSSEGEAFF. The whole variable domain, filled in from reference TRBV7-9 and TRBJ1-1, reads DTGVSQNPRHKITKRGQNVTFRCDPISEHNRLYWYRQTLGQGPEFLTYFQNEAQLEKSRLLSDRFSAERPKGSFSTLEIQRTEQGDSAMYLCASSSEGEAFFGQGTRLTVV.